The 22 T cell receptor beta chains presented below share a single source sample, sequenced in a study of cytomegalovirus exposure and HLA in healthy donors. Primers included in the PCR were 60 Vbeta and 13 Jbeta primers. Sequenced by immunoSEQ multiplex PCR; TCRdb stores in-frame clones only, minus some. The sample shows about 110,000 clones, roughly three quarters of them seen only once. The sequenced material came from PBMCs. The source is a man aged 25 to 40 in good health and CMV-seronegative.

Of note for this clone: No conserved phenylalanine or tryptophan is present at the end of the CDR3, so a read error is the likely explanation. This CDR3 reads CASRGGTEQYL. In DNA, the CDR3 is TGTGCCAGTAGGGGCGGGACCGAGCAGTACCTC. This sequence joins TRBV19 and TRBJ2-7, with TRBD2 as a possible D gene (6 bases). Germline lookup yields CDR1 LNHDA and CDR2 SQIVND (reference sequence). The V end lost 6 bases, the J end lost 6 bases, and 9 bases lay between the germline ends. CDR3 length: 11 residues.

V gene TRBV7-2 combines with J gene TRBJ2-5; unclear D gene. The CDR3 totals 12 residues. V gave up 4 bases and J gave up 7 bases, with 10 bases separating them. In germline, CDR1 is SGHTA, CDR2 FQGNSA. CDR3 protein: CASSSLYGTQYF. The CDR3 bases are TGTGCCAGCAGCTCCCTCTATGGGACCCAGTACTTC.

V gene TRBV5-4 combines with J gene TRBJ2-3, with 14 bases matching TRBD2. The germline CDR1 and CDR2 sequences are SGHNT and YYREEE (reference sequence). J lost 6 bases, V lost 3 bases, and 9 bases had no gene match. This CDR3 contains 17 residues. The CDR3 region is CASSSRLAGGPGDTQYF. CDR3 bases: TGTGCCAGCAGCTCCAGACTAGCGGGAGGGCCAGGGGATACGCAGTATTTT.

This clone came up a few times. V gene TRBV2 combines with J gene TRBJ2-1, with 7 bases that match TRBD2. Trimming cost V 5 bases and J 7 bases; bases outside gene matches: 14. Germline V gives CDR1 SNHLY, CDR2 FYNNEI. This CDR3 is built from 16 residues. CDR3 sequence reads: CASSIFGGGLNNEQFF. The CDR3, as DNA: TGTGCCAGCAGTATCTTCGGGGGAGGGTTGAATAATGAGCAGTTCTTC. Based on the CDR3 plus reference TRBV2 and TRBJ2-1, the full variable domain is EPEVTQTPSHQVTQMGQEVILRCVPISNHLYFYWYRQILGQKVEFLVSFYNNEISEKSEIFDDQFSVERPDGSNFTLKIRSTKLEDSAMYFCASSIFGGGLNNEQFFGPGTRLTVL.

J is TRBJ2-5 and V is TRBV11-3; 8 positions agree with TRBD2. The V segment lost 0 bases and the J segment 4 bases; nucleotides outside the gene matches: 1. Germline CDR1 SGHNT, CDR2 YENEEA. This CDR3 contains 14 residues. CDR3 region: CASSLDAGGETQYF. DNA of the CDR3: TGTGCCAGCAGCTTAGATGCGGGGGGAGAGACCCAGTACTTC.

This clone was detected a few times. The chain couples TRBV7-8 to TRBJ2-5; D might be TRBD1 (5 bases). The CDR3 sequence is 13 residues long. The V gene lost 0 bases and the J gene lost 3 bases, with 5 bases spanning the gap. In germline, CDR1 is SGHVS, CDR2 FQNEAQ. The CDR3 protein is CASSLATEETQYF. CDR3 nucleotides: TGTGCCAGCAGCTTAGCGACAGAAGAGACCCAGTACTTC.

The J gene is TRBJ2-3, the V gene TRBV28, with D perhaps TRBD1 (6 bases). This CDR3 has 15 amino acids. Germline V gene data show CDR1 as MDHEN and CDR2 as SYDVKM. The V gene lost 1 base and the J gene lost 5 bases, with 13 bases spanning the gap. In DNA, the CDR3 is TGTGCCAGCAGTTTATCAGGGACACGCAGAGATACGCAGTATTTT. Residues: CASSLSGTRRDTQYF.

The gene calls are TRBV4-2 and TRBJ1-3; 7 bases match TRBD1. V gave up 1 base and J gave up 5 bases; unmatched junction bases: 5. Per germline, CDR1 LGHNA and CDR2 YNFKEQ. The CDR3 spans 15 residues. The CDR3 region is CASSQAGTARNTIYF. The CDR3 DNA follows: TGTGCCAGCAGCCAAGCAGGGACAGCTAGAAACACCATATATTTT.

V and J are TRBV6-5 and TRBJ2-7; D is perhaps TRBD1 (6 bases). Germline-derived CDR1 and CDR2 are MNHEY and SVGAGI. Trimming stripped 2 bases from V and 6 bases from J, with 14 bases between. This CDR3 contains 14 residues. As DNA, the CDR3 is TGTGCCAGCAGTTACGGGCAGGGGTTGGTCGAGCAGTACTTC. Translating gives CASSYGQGLVEQYF.

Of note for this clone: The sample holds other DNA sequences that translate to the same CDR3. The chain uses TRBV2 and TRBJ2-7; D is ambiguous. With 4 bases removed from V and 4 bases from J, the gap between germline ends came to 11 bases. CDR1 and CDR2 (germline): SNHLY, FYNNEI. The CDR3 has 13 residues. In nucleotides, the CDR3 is TGTGCCAGCAGTGTGGTAGTGAGGTACGAGCAGTACTTC. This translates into CASSVVVRYEQYF.

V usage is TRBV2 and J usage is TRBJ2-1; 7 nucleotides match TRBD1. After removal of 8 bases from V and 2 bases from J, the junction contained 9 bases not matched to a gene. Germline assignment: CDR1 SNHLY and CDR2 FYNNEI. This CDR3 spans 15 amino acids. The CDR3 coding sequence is TGTGCCAGCGCCGTCGGGGACAGACCCTACAATGAGCAGTTCTTC. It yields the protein CASAVGDRPYNEQFF.

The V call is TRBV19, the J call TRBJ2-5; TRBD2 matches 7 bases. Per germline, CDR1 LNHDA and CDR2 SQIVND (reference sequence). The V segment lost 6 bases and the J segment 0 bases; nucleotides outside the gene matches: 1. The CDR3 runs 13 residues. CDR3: CASRLADQETQYF. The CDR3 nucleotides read TGTGCCAGTAGGCTAGCGGACCAAGAGACCCAGTACTTC.

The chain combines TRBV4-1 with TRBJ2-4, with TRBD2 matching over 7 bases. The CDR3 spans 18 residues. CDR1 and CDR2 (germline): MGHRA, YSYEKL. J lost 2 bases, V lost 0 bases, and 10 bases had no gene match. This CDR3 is CASSQDSGGSMTKNIQYF. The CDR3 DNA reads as TGCGCCAGCAGCCAAGATTCGGGGGGAAGTATGACCAAAAACATTCAGTACTTC.

CDR3 DNA: TGTGCCAGCAGCGCGGCCTCCGGGGGGTACTATGGCTACACCTTC. Residues: CASSAASGGYYGYTF. This rearrangement joins TRBV2 to TRBJ1-2; D perhaps matches TRBD1 (5 bases). Germline lookup yields CDR1 SNHLY and CDR2 FYNNEI. V dropped 6 bases and J dropped 3 bases, with 17 bases sitting between them. The CDR3 runs to 15 residues.

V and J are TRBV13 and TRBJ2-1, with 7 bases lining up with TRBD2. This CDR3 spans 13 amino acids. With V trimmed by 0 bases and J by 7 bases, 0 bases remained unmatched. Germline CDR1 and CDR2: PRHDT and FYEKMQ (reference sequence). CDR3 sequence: CASSLGSGNEQFF. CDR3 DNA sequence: TGTGCCAGCAGCTTAGGTAGCGGGAATGAGCAGTTCTTC.

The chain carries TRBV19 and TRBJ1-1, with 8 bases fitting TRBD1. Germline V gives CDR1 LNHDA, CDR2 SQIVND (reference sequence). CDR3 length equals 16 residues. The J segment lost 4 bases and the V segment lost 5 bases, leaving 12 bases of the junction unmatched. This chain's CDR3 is CASSAWTGQSITEAFF. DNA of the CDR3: TGTGCCAGTAGTGCCTGGACAGGGCAGTCTATCACTGAAGCTTTCTTT. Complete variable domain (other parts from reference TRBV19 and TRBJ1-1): DGGITQSPKYLFRKEGQNVTLSCEQNLNHDAMYWYRQDPGQGLRLIYYSQIVNDFQKGDIAEGYSVSREKKESFPLTVTSAQKNPTAFYLCASSAWTGQSITEAFFGQGTRLTVV.

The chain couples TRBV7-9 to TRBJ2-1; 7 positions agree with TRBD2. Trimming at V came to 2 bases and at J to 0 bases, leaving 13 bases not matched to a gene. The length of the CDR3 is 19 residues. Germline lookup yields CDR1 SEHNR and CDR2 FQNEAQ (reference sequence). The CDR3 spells CASSLLADPLAVSYNEQFF. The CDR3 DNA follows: TGTGCCAGCAGCTTATTAGCCGACCCTCTAGCGGTCTCCTACAATGAGCAGTTCTTC.

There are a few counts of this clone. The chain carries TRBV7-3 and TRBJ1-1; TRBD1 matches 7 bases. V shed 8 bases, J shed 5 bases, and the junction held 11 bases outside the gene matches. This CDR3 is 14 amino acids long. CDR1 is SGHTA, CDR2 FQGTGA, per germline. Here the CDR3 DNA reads TGTGCCAGCGCCCGGCAGGGGGTTCTTACTGAAGCTTTCTTT. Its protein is CASARQGVLTEAFF.

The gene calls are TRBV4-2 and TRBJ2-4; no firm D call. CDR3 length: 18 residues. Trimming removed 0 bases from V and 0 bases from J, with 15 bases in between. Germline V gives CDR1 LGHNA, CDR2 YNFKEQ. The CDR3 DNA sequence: TGTGCCAGCAGCCAAGACTGGCTCAATCCTCTAGCCAAAAACATTCAGTACTTC. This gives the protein CASSQDWLNPLAKNIQYF.

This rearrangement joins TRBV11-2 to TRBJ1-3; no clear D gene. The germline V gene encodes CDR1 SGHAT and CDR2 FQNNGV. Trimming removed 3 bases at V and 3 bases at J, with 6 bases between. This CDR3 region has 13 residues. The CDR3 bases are TGTGCCAGCAGCTTGGGAGGTGGAAACACCATATATTTT. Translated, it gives CASSLGGGNTIYF.

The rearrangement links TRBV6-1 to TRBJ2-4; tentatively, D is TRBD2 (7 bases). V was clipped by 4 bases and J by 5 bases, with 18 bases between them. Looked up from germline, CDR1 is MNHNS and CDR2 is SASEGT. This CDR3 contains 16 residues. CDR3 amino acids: CASSVSGASGQNIQYF. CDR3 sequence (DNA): TGTGCCAGCAGTGTCTCGGGGGCTAGCGGACAAAACATTCAGTACTTC.

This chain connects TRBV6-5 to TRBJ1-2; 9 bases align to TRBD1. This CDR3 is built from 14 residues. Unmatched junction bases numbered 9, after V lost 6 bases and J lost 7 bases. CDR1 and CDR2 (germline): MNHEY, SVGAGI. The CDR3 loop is CASRYGDREAGYTF. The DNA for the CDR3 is TGTGCCAGCAGATACGGGGACAGGGAGGCTGGCTACACCTTC.